The 7 T cell receptor beta chains in this list originate from one sample, sequenced in a study of CD8 T cells in ankylosing spondylitis. For these TCRs, the target antigens are not known. In TCRdb, the 5' RACE reads were re-called with MiXCR into one record per CDR3 protein. This sample yields about 800,000 distinct CDR3 sequences, of which 12% are seen a single time; about 0.49% belongs to the top ten. General study results and limits: A motif of eight or nine highly homologous TCR beta variants was seen as apparently characteristic of ankylosing spondylitis blood.

Sequenced sample: blood, either unsorted or a sorted T cell fraction (not recorded which). These receptors came from a male donor with ankylosing spondylitis.

Details on this clonotype: One end of the junction does not line up with germline, which may come from a read error. The chain joins TRBV20-1 to TRBJ2-1; TRBD1 agrees at 7 bases. Germline loops: CDR1 DFQATT, CDR2 SNEGSKA (reference sequence). The CDR3 is 15 amino acids. The CDR3 coding sequence is TGCCGTGCTAGAGATCTGAGGGACAGTTACAATGAGCAGTTCTTC. Its protein is CRARDLRDSYNEQFF.

The chain employs TRBV3-1 and TRBJ1-5; 9 nucleotides align to TRBD1. J lost 3 bases, V lost 4 bases, and 4 bases had no gene match. Germline V gene sequence: CDR1 LGHDT, CDR2 YNNKEL (reference sequence). The CDR3 has 15 amino acids. The CDR3 region is CASSPVQGANQPQHF. Here the CDR3 DNA reads TGTGCCAGCAGCCCCGTACAGGGGGCCAATCAGCCCCAGCATTTT.

The chain employs TRBV2 and TRBJ2-5, with TRBD2 matching 8 bases. The ends lost 6 bases at V and 3 bases at J; junction bases unmatched: 6. CDR1 is SNHLY and CDR2 is FYNNEI in the germline V gene. CDR3 size: 14 residues. CDR3 nucleotide sequence: TGTGCCAGCAGCCGCGGGAGGACAGAAGAGACCCAGTACTTC. As protein: CASSRGRTEETQYF.

There are a few counts of this clonotype. The CDR3: CASSYDSTQYF. In DNA form, the CDR3 reads TGTGCCAGCAGCTACGACTCAACGCAGTATTTT. The gene calls are TRBV12-3 or TRBV12-4 and TRBJ2-3, with no clear D. The CDR3 consists of 11 residues. V lost 6 bases, J lost 9 bases, and 10 bases lay in between.

This clonotype has only a few counts. The V gene is TRBV4-2, the J gene TRBJ2-2; D perhaps matches TRBD1 (5 bases). The CDR3 consists of 18 residues. Trimming left V 0 bases short and J 0 bases short, with 14 bases between. The germline V gene encodes CDR1 LGHNA and CDR2 YNFKEQ. This chain's CDR3 is CASSQDWWGGANTGELFF. The CDR3 bases are TGTGCCAGCAGCCAAGATTGGTGGGGCGGAGCGAACACCGGGGAGCTGTTTTTT.

This clonotype was seen many times. The J gene is TRBJ2-5, the V gene TRBV11-1, with TRBD2 as a possible D gene (5 bases). Germline lookup yields CDR1 SGHAT and CDR2 FQDESV (reference sequence). Trimming cost V 3 bases and J 5 bases, with 7 bases left between them. This CDR3 is built from 12 residues. The CDR3 spells CASSFGLETQYF. The DNA for the CDR3 is TGTGCCAGCAGCTTTGGACTGGAGACCCAGTACTTC. Drawing the rest from reference TRBV11-1 and TRBJ2-5, the complete variable domain is EAEVAQSPRYKITEKSQAVAFWCDPISGHATLYWYRQILGQGPELLVQFQDESVVDDSQLPKDRFSAERLKGVDSTLKIQPAELGDSAMYLCASSFGLETQYFGPGTRLLVL.

This clonotype was picked up one time. At one end, the junction sequence differs from germline, possibly due to a read error. The chain has TRBV11-2 and TRBJ2-5, with D possibly TRBD1 on 6 matching bases. The CDR3 extends over 12 amino acids. Looked up from germline, CDR1 is SGHAT and CDR2 is FQNNGV. CDR3 region: CASSYPNRERDF. CDR3 nucleotide sequence: TGTGCCAGCAGTTACCCCAACAGGGAGAGGGACTTC.